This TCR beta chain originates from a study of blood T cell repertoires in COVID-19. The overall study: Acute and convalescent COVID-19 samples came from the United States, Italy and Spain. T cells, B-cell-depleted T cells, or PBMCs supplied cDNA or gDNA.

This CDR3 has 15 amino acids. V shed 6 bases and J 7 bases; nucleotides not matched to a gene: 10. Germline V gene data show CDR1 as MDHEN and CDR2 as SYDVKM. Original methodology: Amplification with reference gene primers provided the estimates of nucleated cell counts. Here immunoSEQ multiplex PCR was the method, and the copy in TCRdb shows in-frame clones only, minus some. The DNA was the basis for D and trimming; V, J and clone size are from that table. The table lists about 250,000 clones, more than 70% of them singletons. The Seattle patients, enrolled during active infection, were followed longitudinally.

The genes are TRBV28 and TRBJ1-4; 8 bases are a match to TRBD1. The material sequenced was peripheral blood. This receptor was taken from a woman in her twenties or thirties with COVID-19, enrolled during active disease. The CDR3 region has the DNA TGTGCCAGCAGGCTAGCCGGACAGGGAGGTGAAAAACTGTTTTTT. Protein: CASRLAGQGGEKLFF.